This note documents a single TCR beta chain sequence. Its antigen remains unknown. A much larger clone lies a single base off, so this may be a read error. This entry belongs to a study of CD8 T cells in ankylosing spondylitis. TCRdb fed the 5' RACE reads into MiXCR, producing one record per CDR3 protein. The sample contains 150,000 to 200,000 distinct CDR3 sequences, roughly 18% of which appear only once. Regarding the study as a whole: Ankylosing spondylitis blood appeared to be characterized by a TCR beta motif of eight or nine highly homologous variants.

Germline assignment: CDR1 MDHEN and CDR2 SYDVKM. This CDR3 contains 15 residues. This rearrangement joins TRBV28 to TRBJ2-1, with D perhaps TRBD2 (5 bases). The clonotype comes from a male donor with ankylosing spondylitis or in good health (not recorded which). The specimen sequenced was blood, either unsorted or a sorted T cell fraction (not recorded which). The CDR3 loop reads CGSSTSLGLSNEQFF. CDR3 nucleotides: TGTGGCAGCAGTACTAGTTTGGGCCTCTCAAATGAGCAGTTCTTC. Full variable domain (rest looked up from reference TRBV28 and TRBJ2-1): DVKVTQSSRYLVKRTGEKVFLECVQDMDHENMFWYRQDPGLGLRLIYFSYDVKMKEKGDIPEGYSVSREKKERFSLILESASTNQTSMYLCGSSTSLGLSNEQFFGPGTRLTVL.